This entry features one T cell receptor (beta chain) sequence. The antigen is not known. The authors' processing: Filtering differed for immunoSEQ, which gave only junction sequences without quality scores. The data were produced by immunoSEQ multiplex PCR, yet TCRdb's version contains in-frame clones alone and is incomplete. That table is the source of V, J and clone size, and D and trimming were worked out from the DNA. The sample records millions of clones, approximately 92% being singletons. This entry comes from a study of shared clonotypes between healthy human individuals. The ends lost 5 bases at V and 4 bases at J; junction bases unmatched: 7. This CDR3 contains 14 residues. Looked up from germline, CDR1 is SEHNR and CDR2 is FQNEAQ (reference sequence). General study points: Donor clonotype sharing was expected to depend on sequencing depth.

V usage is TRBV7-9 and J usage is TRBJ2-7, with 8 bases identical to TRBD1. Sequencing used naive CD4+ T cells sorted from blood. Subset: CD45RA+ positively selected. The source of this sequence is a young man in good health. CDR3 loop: CASSGGQGYYEQYF. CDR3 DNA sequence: TGTGCCAGCAGCGGAGGACAGGGTTATTACGAGCAGTACTTC.